The clone carrying this T cell receptor (beta chain) was recorded at least ten times. Its antigen is unknown. This sample stems from a study of glioma-infiltrating T cells. General study results and limits: Gliomas, especially low-grade, showed above-expected tissue-blood divergence; non-neoplastic patients showed below. Very few CDR3 sequences were shared between tissue and blood.

TCR alpha and beta CDR3 regions were amplified from RNA using iRepertoire nested multiplex PCR. One-step reverse transcription and amplification started from about 100-400 ng of tissue mRNA or PBMC total RNA. TCRdb passed the multiplex PCR reads through MiXCR, listing each CDR3 protein once. The sample comprises some 90,000 distinct CDR3 sequences, 35% to 50% of which are singletons, and less than 45% rests with the top ten. The sequenced sample was glioma tissue, nonneoplastic brain tissue, or PBMCs (not recorded which). This TCR was sampled from a human donor with low-grade glioma or glioblastoma, undergoing nonglioma brain surgery, or in good health (not recorded which).

The CDR3 DNA reads as TGTGCCAGCAGTGAAGTCCGTTGGGGCAATCAGCCCCAGCATTTT. It translates to CASSEVRWGNQPQHF. This chain uses TRBV2 with TRBJ1-5, with unresolved D. The CDR3 extends over 15 amino acids. The germline V gene has CDR1 SNHLY and CDR2 FYNNEI. With 1 base removed from V and 2 bases from J, the gap between germline ends came to 9 bases.